This T cell receptor (beta chain) was identified during a study of T-cell memory formation after mild COVID-19. Via MiXCR, TCRdb re-called the 5' RACE reads, giving one row per CDR3 protein. This repertoire shows about 340,000 distinct CDR3 sequences, 14% found once; its top ten account for around 22%. The CDR3 loop spans 14 amino acids. V shed 4 bases and J shed 2 bases, with 13 bases lying between them. Germline V gives CDR1 SGHDT, CDR2 YYEEEE. The TCR comes from a man between 18 and 29 years old who had mild COVID-19 (a few samples of this study predate the infection). Cell type and time point are not known. The sample consisted of PBMCs or a T cell subset sorted from them (not recorded which). The genes are TRBV5-6 and TRBJ2-7; the D is unclear. This chain's CDR3 is CASSGVHLAYEQYV. The CDR3 bases are TGTGCCAGCAGCGGAGTACATCTTGCCTACGAGCAGTACGTC.